This T cell receptor (beta chain) derives from a study of blood T cell repertoires in COVID-19. Background on the study: COVID-19 samples collected from the United States, Italy and Spain covered acute and convalescent phases. Sample material is recorded as cDNA or gDNA derived from T cells, B-cell-depleted T cells, or PBMCs.

Original processing methods: Estimates of nucleated cell counts were drawn from the amplification of reference gene primers. Generated by immunoSEQ multiplex PCR, the TCRdb table keeps only in-frame clones and is missing some. V, J and clone size derive from that table, while D and trimming were established from the DNA sequence. This table has about 240,000 clones, about 80% appearing once. V lost 6 bases, J lost 11 bases, and 3 bases stayed unmatched. The CDR3 spans 11 residues. Per the germline V gene, CDR1 is MDHEN and CDR2 is SYDVKM. Grouping used clinical history reported by participants in a survey and questionnaire.

The material sequenced was PBMCs or T cells enriched from blood (not recorded which). The receptor was derived from a woman aged 40 to 55 who had been exposed to COVID-19. The gene calls are TRBV28 and TRBJ1-5; the match to TRBD1 covers 8 bases. The CDR3 is CASSLDRAQHF. In DNA form, the CDR3 reads TGTGCCAGCAGCCTGGACAGGGCCCAGCATTTT.